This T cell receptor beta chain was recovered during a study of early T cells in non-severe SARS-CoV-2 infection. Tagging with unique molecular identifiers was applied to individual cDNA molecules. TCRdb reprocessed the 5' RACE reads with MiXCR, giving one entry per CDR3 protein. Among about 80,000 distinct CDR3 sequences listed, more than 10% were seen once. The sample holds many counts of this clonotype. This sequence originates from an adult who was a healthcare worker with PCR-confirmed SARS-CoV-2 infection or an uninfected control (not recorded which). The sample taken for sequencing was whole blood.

The CDR3: CASSGNDRTEQYF. The CDR3, as DNA: TGTGCCAGCAGCGGCAATGACAGGACCGAGCAGTACTTC. The V gene is TRBV7-2, the J gene TRBJ2-7; a weak D match, TRBD1 (6 bases). The CDR3 has 13 residues. The V gene lost 5 bases and the J gene lost 6 bases, with 14 bases spanning the gap. The germline CDR1 and CDR2 sequences are SGHTA and FQGNSA.